This TCR beta chain was sequenced for a study of monozygotic twins with inflammatory bowel disease. This CDR3 has 17 residues. CDR1 LGHNA and CDR2 YSLEER come from the germline V gene. With respect to this clonotype: Its matching antigen is unknown.

Researchers used about 3,500 ng of total RNA for each TCR library. Researchers used template switching to add UMIs featuring a 6-nucleotide sample barcode. TCRalpha and TCRbeta cDNA underwent two nested PCRs of roughly 15 and 9 cycles. For each CDR3 protein, TCRdb gives one entry from its re-call of the 5' RACE reads, without DNA. The sample totals some 400,000 distinct CDR3 sequences; its top ten clones hold around 2.4%. Points from the study as a whole: Possibly because of limited power, concordant and discordant twins showed no difference in repertoire similarity.

The sequence was obtained from a human donor with ulcerative colitis or Crohn's disease, or a healthy co-twin of an affected twin (not recorded which). The genes are TRBV4-3 and TRBJ2-6; TCRdb lists TRBD1, though no DNA is available to test this call. The sequenced sample consisted of blood. The CDR3 is CASSQSLDSSGANVLTF.